The 29 T cell receptor beta chains listed next were all sequenced from one sample in a study of CD8 T cells in ankylosing spondylitis. TCRdb fed the 5' RACE reads into MiXCR, producing one record per CDR3 protein. The table records under 250,000 distinct CDR3 sequences, more than 25% of them present only once. Sequenced: blood, either unsorted or a sorted T cell fraction (not recorded which). Receptors originate from a male donor with ankylosing spondylitis or in good health (not recorded which).

This clonotype was counted ten times or more. The V gene is TRBV5-4, the J gene TRBJ2-7; TRBD2 agrees at 7 bases. Per the germline V gene, CDR1 is SGHNT and CDR2 is YYREEE (reference sequence). V was pared by 3 bases and J by 7 bases, with 10 bases of the junction left unmatched. The CDR3 extends over 14 amino acids. The DNA of the CDR3 is TGTGCCAGCAGCTCCTCCGGGAGGCCAGGGGAGCAGTACTTC. The encoded protein is CASSSSGRPGEQYF.

This clonotype has ten or more counts. The genes are TRBV18 and TRBJ2-3; TRBD1 is a possible D gene (6 bases). V dropped 3 bases and J dropped 8 bases, with 9 bases sitting between them. This CDR3 comprises 12 residues. Germline CDR1 reads KGHSH; CDR2 reads LQKENI. CDR3 DNA sequence: TGTGCCAGCTCACCGTTACAGGGTACGCAGTATTTT. Translating it yields CASSPLQGTQYF.

This clonotype was picked up many times. This chain joins TRBV27 and TRBJ2-7; 16 bases line up with TRBD2. The ends lost 6 bases at V and 11 bases at J; junction bases unmatched: 13. Looked up from germline, CDR1 is MNHEY and CDR2 is SMNVEV (reference sequence). The CDR3 spans 16 residues. CDR3 coding DNA: TGTGCCAGCAGACCTGGGGGGACTAGCGGGAGGGGTTCGGAGTACTTC. Amino acid sequence: CASRPGGTSGRGSEYF.

The chain couples TRBV9 to TRBJ2-3; a possible D gene is TRBD1 (5 bases). The CDR3 covers 15 residues. V was shortened by 0 bases and J by 0 bases, with 8 bases between the two germline ends. Germline V gene data show CDR1 as SGDLS and CDR2 as YYNGEE. In DNA form, the CDR3 reads TGTGCCAGCAGCGTAGTGGGGCAGAGCACAGATACGCAGTATTTT. Translating gives CASSVVGQSTDTQYF. Filled out from reference TRBV9 and TRBJ2-3, the complete variable domain reads DSGVTQTPKHLITATGQRVTLRCSPRSGDLSVYWYQQSLDQGLQFLIQYYNGEERAKGNILERFSAQQFPDLHSELNLSSLELGDSALYFCASSVVGQSTDTQYFGPGTRLTVL.

The chain has TRBV20-1 and TRBJ2-6, with unresolved D. V was clipped by 0 bases and J by 0 bases, with 12 bases between them. In germline, CDR1 is DFQATT, CDR2 SNEGSKA (reference sequence). The CDR3 is made up of 17 amino acids. The CDR3 DNA is TGCAGTGCTAGAGATCCGGGCGGAAGCTCTGGGGCCAACGTCCTGACTTTC. Encoded protein: CSARDPGGSSGANVLTF.

The table lists this clonotype with many counts. The chain combines TRBV6-5 with TRBJ2-5, with TRBD1 as a possible D gene (5 bases). CDR1 is MNHEY, CDR2 SVGAGI, per germline. The CDR3 totals 15 residues. The V gene lost 2 bases and the J gene lost 5 bases, with 15 bases spanning the gap. CDR3 loop: CASSYGLSGRETQYF. CDR3 nucleotide sequence: TGTGCCAGCAGTTACGGCCTCTCAGGGCGGGAGACCCAGTACTTC.

This clonotype was counted ten times or more. This sequence joins TRBV4-2 and TRBJ2-5, with TRBD2 matching over 12 bases. Germline CDR1 LGHNA, CDR2 YNFKEQ. The CDR3 is 16 residues long. With V trimmed by 1 base and J by 6 bases, 6 bases remained unmatched. The CDR3 nucleotides are TGTGCCAGCAGCCAAGTGGCGACTAGCGGGAGTCAGACCCAGTACTTC. This codes for CASSQVATSGSQTQYF.

The genes are TRBV25-1 and TRBJ1-1; 8 bases are shared with TRBD1. J was trimmed by 4 bases and V by 2 bases; bases with no gene match: 3. Germline CDR1 MGHDK, CDR2 SYGVNS. This CDR3 contains 14 residues. The CDR3: CASSETGGITEAFF. Here the CDR3 DNA reads TGTGCCAGCAGTGAAACAGGGGGGATCACTGAAGCTTTCTTT.

This clonotype was recorded many times. The chain is built from TRBV12-3 or TRBV12-4 and TRBJ2-1; 8 bases align to TRBD2. The V segment lost 6 bases and the J segment 7 bases; nucleotides outside the gene matches: 11. CDR3 size: 15 residues. The CDR3 loop is CASSVSGAFGNEQFF. In DNA form, the CDR3 reads TGTGCCAGCAGCGTTAGCGGGGCCTTTGGGAATGAGCAGTTCTTC.

The rearrangement joins TRBV18 to TRBJ2-7; maybe TRBD1 (5 bases). Trimming removed 2 bases at V and 1 base at J, with 9 bases between. Germline values: CDR1 KGHSH, CDR2 LQKENI. This CDR3 has 14 amino acids. CDR3 in amino acids: CASSPDQGSYEQYF. The DNA of the CDR3 is TGTGCCAGCTCACCAGATCAGGGATCCTACGAGCAGTACTTC. The complete variable domain, with remaining parts taken from reference TRBV18 and TRBJ2-7, reads NAGVMQNPRHLVRRRGQEARLRCSPMKGHSHVYWYRQLPEEGLKFMVYLQKENIIDESGMPKERFSAEFPKEGPSILRIQQVVRGDSAAYFCASSPDQGSYEQYFGPGTRLTVT.

This clonotype was detected many times. The gene calls are TRBV27 and TRBJ2-6; 9 positions match TRBD2. CDR1 is MNHEY and CDR2 is SMNVEV in the germline V gene (reference sequence). This CDR3 has 15 amino acids. V gave up 6 bases and J gave up 0 bases; unmatched junction bases: 0. CDR3 nucleotides: TGTGCCAGCAGACTAGCGGGCTCTGGGGCCAACGTCCTGACTTTC. This encodes CASRLAGSGANVLTF.

In the case of this clonotype: A much bigger clone sits one base away, suggesting this may be a read error. V usage is TRBV5-6 and J usage is TRBJ1-2; TRBD1 is a possible D gene (5 bases). The CDR3 covers 12 residues. Germline CDR1 and CDR2: SGHDT and YYEEEE. The CDR3 region has the DNA TGTGCCGGCAGACAGAGGGGCTATGGCTACACCTTC. Encoded protein: CAGRQRGYGYTF.

This clonotype was seen repeatedly, ten times or more. The V gene is TRBV10-3, the J gene TRBJ1-3; D remains ambiguous. Trimming removed 3 bases from V and 1 base from J, with 1 base in between. Germline-derived CDR1 and CDR2 are ENHRY and SYGVKD. This CDR3 region has 12 residues. CDR3 sequence (DNA): TGTGCCATCAGTGAATCTGGAAACACCATATATTTT. Its translation is CAISESGNTIYF.

This sequence joins TRBV12-5 and TRBJ2-7; 8 bases are a match to TRBD1. V lost 0 bases and J lost 6; bases outside the gene matches: 10. Germline-derived CDR1 and CDR2 are LGHNT and FRNRAP. The length of the CDR3 is 16 residues. The DNA for the CDR3 is TGTGCTAGTGGTTTGGTAGGTGGACAGGGTGTTATCGAGCAGTACTTC. This gives the protein CASGLVGGQGVIEQYF.

This rearrangement joins TRBV12-3 or TRBV12-4 to TRBJ2-5; the D gene is possibly TRBD1 (5 bases). V dropped 5 bases and J dropped 7 bases, with 14 bases sitting between them. This CDR3 comprises 13 residues. The CDR3: CASSGDLRGTQYF. CDR3 sequence (DNA): TGTGCCAGCAGTGGTGATTTAAGGGGGACCCAGTACTTC.

In its sample, this clonotype was seen a few times. The gene calls are TRBV29-1 and TRBJ2-5, with D unclear. Trimming shortened V by 7 bases and J by 4 bases, and 4 bases separated the two germline ends. The germline gives CDR1 SQVTM, CDR2 ANQGSEA. The CDR3 loop spans 9 amino acids. The CDR3 loop reads CSAGETQYF. The DNA of the CDR3 is TGCAGCGCCGGAGAGACCCAGTACTTC. The full variable domain, in which reference TRBV29-1 and TRBJ2-5 provide the parts outside the CDR3, is SAVISQKPSRDICQRGTSLTIQCQVDSQVTMMFWYRQQPGQSLTLIATANQGSEATYESGFVIDKFPISRPNLTFSTLTVSNMSPEDSSIYLCSAGETQYFGPGTRLLVL.

The CDR3: CASSLFALLAGDNEQFF. The CDR3, as DNA: TGTGCCAGCAGCTTATTCGCCCTACTAGCGGGAGACAATGAGCAGTTCTTC. This chain links TRBV7-2 with TRBJ2-1; TRBD2 aligns across 11 bases. The V gene end was trimmed by 2 bases and the J gene end by 5 bases; junction bases not matched to a gene: 8. The length of the CDR3 is 17 residues. Germline CDR1 and CDR2: SGHTA and FQGNSA.

This clonotype was seen a handful of times. This sequence joins TRBV20-1 and TRBJ2-1, with D uncertain. CDR3 length: 14 residues. Trimming removed 1 base at V and 8 bases at J, with 15 bases between. Germline V gene lookup returns CDR1 DFQATT and CDR2 SNEGSKA (reference sequence). The CDR3 DNA is TGCAGTGCTAGAGTGCCGGAGAGAGGATATGAGCAGTTCTTC. Its protein is CSARVPERGYEQFF.

This clonotype turned up a few times. The V call is TRBV20-1, the J call TRBJ2-5; the D gene is possibly TRBD1 (5 bases). The germline gives CDR1 DFQATT, CDR2 SNEGSKA (reference sequence). This CDR3 has 16 amino acids. The ends were cut back, 5 bases at V and 4 bases at J, with 23 bases in the middle. CDR3 nucleotide sequence: TGCAGTGCTCACAACAGGTTAGGATCAGGTTCAGAGACCCAGTACTTC. Protein product: CSAHNRLGSGSETQYF.

This clonotype was counted at least ten times. The chain uses TRBV18 and TRBJ1-1, with TRBD1 identical over 9 bases. From germline, CDR1 is KGHSH and CDR2 LQKENI. The CDR3 is 16 amino acids. V shed 1 base, J shed 3 bases, and the junction held 6 bases outside the gene matches. The CDR3 is CASSPQQGAGDTEAFF. CDR3 DNA sequence: TGTGCCAGCTCACCACAACAGGGGGCAGGTGACACTGAAGCTTTCTTT. Complete variable domain (other parts from reference TRBV18 and TRBJ1-1): NAGVMQNPRHLVRRRGQEARLRCSPMKGHSHVYWYRQLPEEGLKFMVYLQKENIIDESGMPKERFSAEFPKEGPSILRIQQVVRGDSAAYFCASSPQQGAGDTEAFFGQGTRLTVV.

This clonotype was counted at least ten times. V and J are TRBV20-1 and TRBJ1-5; D may be TRBD1 (6 bases). Per germline, CDR1 DFQATT and CDR2 SNEGSKA (reference sequence). V shed 5 bases and J shed 3 bases, with 11 bases lying between them. The CDR3 contains 13 residues. CDR3 coding DNA: TGCAGTGCTGGGAAGGGGGTCAATCAGCCCCAGCATTTT. This sequence encodes CSAGKGVNQPQHF.

A few counts support this clonotype. The chain carries TRBV10-3 and TRBJ2-3; 12 nucleotides match TRBD2. CDR1 is ENHRY, CDR2 SYGVKD, per germline. V dropped 8 bases and J dropped 5; count of bases not matched to a gene: 11. The CDR3 has 16 amino acids. The CDR3 loop reads CAIRRLAGEGGDTQYF. DNA for the CDR3: TGTGCCATCCGGCGACTAGCGGGAGAAGGCGGAGATACGCAGTATTTT.

This clonotype was counted ten times or more. The chain is built from TRBV7-3 and TRBJ1-6; D unclear. This CDR3 spans 13 amino acids. V was trimmed by 5 bases and J by 2 bases, leaving 4 bases between them. Germline V lookup: CDR1 SGHTA, CDR2 FQGTGA. The CDR3 DNA sequence: TGTGCCAGCAGCCCTACCTATAATTCACCCCTCCACTTT. Amino acid sequence: CASSPTYNSPLHF.

In this sample, this clonotype turned up many times. This chain connects TRBV20-1 to TRBJ2-3; D gene ambiguous. Germline V lookup: CDR1 DFQATT, CDR2 SNEGSKA (reference sequence). The CDR3 is made up of 12 amino acids. The V end lost 4 bases, the J end lost 0 bases, and 5 bases lay between the germline ends. CDR3 protein: CSAILSTDTQYF. In DNA form, the CDR3 reads TGCAGTGCTATCTTGAGCACAGATACGCAGTATTTT.

This chain connects TRBV12-3 or TRBV12-4 to TRBJ2-2; TRBD1 is a possible D gene (5 bases). Trimming took off 6 bases at V and 5 bases at J, with 13 bases between the two ends. The CDR3 is 14 residues long. The CDR3 bases are TGTGCCAGCAGCCGCCATCAGGGTACCGGGGAGCTGTTTTTT. Its translation is CASSRHQGTGELFF.

This chain connects TRBV5-6 to TRBJ2-3; 8 bases are a match to TRBD1. Germline trimming cut 3 bases from V and 4 bases from J; bases unmatched to any gene: 10. This CDR3 spans 16 amino acids. From germline, CDR1 is SGHDT and CDR2 YYEEEE. In DNA form, the CDR3 reads TGTGCCAGCAGCTGGGCTAGGACAGGGTCGTCAGATACGCAGTATTTT. Its protein product is CASSWARTGSSDTQYF.

The chain joins TRBV29-1 to TRBJ2-4; D gene unclear. Between the trimmed V and J ends, which lost 6 bases and 3 bases, there was a span of 6 bases. CDR3 length equals 11 residues. Germline V gene data show CDR1 as SQVTM and CDR2 as ANQGSEA. The DNA of the CDR3 is TGCAGCGTGGCGGACAAAAACATTCAGTACTTC. Translated: CSVADKNIQYF.

This clonotype was observed a handful of times. CDR3 DNA sequence: TGCAGTGCTAGAGAACAGGGAGGGAACACTGAAGCTTTCTTT. Protein: CSAREQGGNTEAFF. The V gene is TRBV20-1, the J gene TRBJ1-1; tentative D call: TRBD1 (6 bases). CDR1 is DFQATT, CDR2 SNEGSKA, per germline (reference sequence). The CDR3 is 14 residues long. Between the trimmed V and J ends, which lost 0 bases and 1 base, there was a span of 9 bases.

This clonotype has more than one count but fewer than ten. The chain is built from TRBV7-2 and TRBJ2-5, with D perhaps assigned TRBD1 or TRBD2 (7 bases each). Germline CDR1 is SGHTA and CDR2 is FQGNSA. V shed 2 bases and J shed 5 bases, with 15 bases lying between them. This CDR3 comprises 15 residues. This CDR3 reads CASSLQGGRHETQYF. CDR3 DNA: TGTGCCAGCAGCTTACAGGGGGGGCGTCATGAGACCCAGTACTTC.